These 32 T cell receptor beta chains came from one sample sequenced in a study of T cell responses to AZD1222 COVID-19 vaccine. Here immunoSEQ multiplex PCR was the method, and the copy in TCRdb shows in-frame clones only, minus some. The top ten clones hold around 1.3% of a sample with 150,000 to 200,000 clones, approximately 90% of them seen once. The sample here was peripheral blood, taken on day 0 of AZD1222 vaccination. The source of these receptors is an adult in good health.

The chain joins TRBV4-1 to TRBJ1-2; D is possibly TRBD1 (5 bases). The CDR3 loop spans 15 amino acids. Germline CDR1 reads MGHRA; CDR2 reads YSYEKL. Trimming took off 1 base at V and 4 bases at J, with 13 bases between the two ends. The CDR3 protein is CASSQGRAGSYGYTF. The CDR3 DNA reads as TGCGCCAGCAGCCAAGGTCGGGCAGGGTCCTATGGCTACACCTTC.

This clone was recorded a few times. The genes are TRBV11-2 and TRBJ2-7; D might be TRBD2 (6 bases). The CDR3 runs 15 residues. Trimming stripped 6 bases from V and 5 bases from J, with 20 bases between. Germline V gene data show CDR1 as SGHAT and CDR2 as FQNNGV. The CDR3 DNA sequence: TGTGCCAGCAGTTACCAAAGGACTACCGGGGACGAGCAGTACTTC. It specifies CASSYQRTTGDEQYF.

Only a few counts were recorded for this clone. V and J are TRBV11-3 and TRBJ2-1; perhaps D is TRBD1 or TRBD2 (5 bases each). CDR1 and CDR2 from the germline V gene are SGHNT and YENEEA. This CDR3 contains 17 residues. Trimming took off 5 bases at V and 0 bases at J, with 17 bases between the two ends. The CDR3: CASSADVAGSSYNEQFF. CDR3 bases: TGTGCCAGCAGCGCCGACGTCGCAGGGAGCTCCTACAATGAGCAGTTCTTC.

V usage is TRBV5-1 and J usage is TRBJ1-2; the D gene is possibly TRBD1 (5 bases). The ends were cut back, 4 bases at V and 5 bases at J, with 12 bases in the middle. Germline CDR1 is SGHRS and CDR2 is YFSETQ. The CDR3 is 13 amino acids. CDR3 sequence reads: CASSRGEIYGYTF. CDR3 DNA: TGCGCCAGCAGCCGGGGGGAGATTTATGGCTACACCTTC.

The chain combines TRBV5-1 with TRBJ1-6, with TRBD1 identical over 8 bases. Germline trimming cut 0 bases from V and 10 bases from J; bases unmatched to any gene: 6. Germline loops: CDR1 SGHRS, CDR2 YFSETQ. The CDR3 runs to 15 residues. As DNA, the CDR3 is TGCGCCAGCAGCTTGGAGGCAGGGGGCTGGTCACCCCTCCACTTT. Translating it yields CASSLEAGGWSPLHF.

V and J are TRBV28 and TRBJ2-2; 14 bases align to TRBD2. Trimming removed 6 bases from V and 0 bases from J; junction bases left unmatched: 12. Germline loops: CDR1 MDHEN, CDR2 SYDVKM. CDR3 length: 20 residues. The CDR3 is CASSFPGLAGDDANTGELFF. The CDR3 DNA follows: TGTGCCAGCAGCTTCCCGGGACTAGCGGGAGACGACGCGAACACCGGGGAGCTGTTTTTT.

CDR3 sequence reads: CASSDFRTGSGNTIYF. The CDR3 DNA sequence: TGTGCCAGCAGTGACTTCAGGACAGGCTCTGGAAACACCATATATTTT. The chain employs TRBV25-1 and TRBJ1-3; 7 bases align to TRBD1. The CDR3 has 16 amino acids. Germline CDR1 MGHDK, CDR2 SYGVNS. V trimming: 3 bases; J trimming: 0 bases; junction bases outside the gene matches: 5.

This chain joins TRBV30 and TRBJ2-1; D gene ambiguous. With 5 bases removed from V and 6 bases from J, the gap between germline ends came to 8 bases. Germline-derived CDR1 and CDR2 are GTSNPN and SVGIG (reference sequence). CDR3 length: 11 amino acids. The CDR3 DNA reads as TGTGCCTGGGGACCCTTCAATGAGCAGTTCTTC. Its protein is CAWGPFNEQFF.

V and J are TRBV6-4 and TRBJ2-7; D ambiguous. CDR1 MRHNA and CDR2 SNTAGT come from the germline V gene. The CDR3 loop spans 12 amino acids. V lost 2 bases to trimming and J lost 3 bases, with 5 bases between them. The CDR3 spells CASSDRFYEQYF. The CDR3, as DNA: TGTGCCAGCAGTGACAGGTTCTACGAGCAGTACTTC.

The V and J genes are TRBV23-1 and TRBJ1-1, with TRBD1 matching over 7 bases. TRBV23-1 is classed as an ORF, of uncertain function. After removal of 1 base from V and 1 base from J, the junction contained 6 bases not matched to a gene. The CDR3 extends over 16 amino acids. The CDR3 loop is CASSQCIGGTNTEAFF. In DNA form, the CDR3 reads TGCGCCAGCAGTCAATGTATAGGGGGCACGAACACTGAAGCTTTCTTT.

For the CDR3, the DNA is TGTGCCAGCAGTTTCCCCTGGGAGGGGGCGGGTGAAGCTTTCTTT. Its translation: CASSFPWEGAGEAFF. The chain employs TRBV28 and TRBJ1-1, with TRBD1 identical over 7 bases. Germline assignment: CDR1 MDHEN and CDR2 SYDVKM. V gave up 3 bases and J gave up 7 bases; unmatched junction bases: 11. The CDR3 length is 15 residues.

This chain connects TRBV28 to TRBJ1-3; D is ambiguous. V was pared by 7 bases and J by 0 bases, with 16 bases between. CDR3 size: 16 residues. CDR1 MDHEN and CDR2 SYDVKM come from the germline V gene. The CDR3 region is CASTLYRGNSGNTIYF. Written as DNA, the CDR3 is TGTGCCAGCACCCTTTACAGAGGGAACTCTGGAAACACCATATATTTT.

V and J are TRBV30 and TRBJ1-3; D not resolved. This CDR3 comprises 10 residues. The V and J ends lost 5 bases and 8 bases respectively, with 7 bases between them. CDR1 and CDR2 (germline): GTSNPN, SVGIG (reference sequence). This CDR3 reads CAWGSYTIYF. The CDR3 DNA sequence: TGTGCCTGGGGATCCTACACCATATATTTT.

The J gene is TRBJ2-7, the V gene TRBV30; tentatively, D is TRBD2 (6 bases). Trimming took 0 bases from V and 3 from J, leaving 9 bases between them. In germline, CDR1 is GTSNPN, CDR2 SVGIG (reference sequence). This CDR3 is 13 amino acids long. The DNA of the CDR3 is TGTGCCTGGAGTGTGGCGGGAAGCTACGAGCAGTACTTC. Encoded protein: CAWSVAGSYEQYF.

The chain carries TRBV5-5 and TRBJ2-1; TRBD1 agrees at 10 bases. Germline V lookup: CDR1 SGHKS, CDR2 YYEKEE (reference sequence). The CDR3 extends over 17 amino acids. V was pared by 5 bases and J by 8 bases, with 16 bases of the junction left unmatched. The CDR3 DNA sequence: TGTGCCAGCAGTCCGATAGAAGACAGGGGGCTAACCGATGAGCAGTTCTTC. This sequence encodes CASSPIEDRGLTDEQFF.

The chain joins TRBV5-4 to TRBJ2-1, with 10 nucleotides matching TRBD2. V shed 0 bases and J 2 bases; nucleotides not matched to a gene: 2. Germline values: CDR1 SGHNT, CDR2 YYREEE (reference sequence). CDR3 size: 16 residues. The CDR3 here is CASSLELAGPYNEQFF. CDR3 in DNA: TGTGCCAGCAGCTTGGAACTAGCGGGGCCCTACAATGAGCAGTTCTTC.

The rearrangement joins TRBV6-1 to TRBJ1-1; tentative D call: TRBD1 (6 bases). With 3 bases removed from V and 0 bases from J, the gap between germline ends came to 8 bases. This CDR3 spans 14 amino acids. Germline values: CDR1 MNHNS, CDR2 SASEGT. The CDR3 region is CASSDQGMNTEAFF. The CDR3, as DNA: TGTGCCAGCAGTGATCAGGGGATGAACACTGAAGCTTTCTTT.

J is TRBJ2-1 and V is TRBV11-3; maybe TRBD2 (5 bases). Germline lookup yields CDR1 SGHNT and CDR2 YENEEA. Trimming shortened V by 0 bases and J by 5 bases, and 17 bases separated the two germline ends. The CDR3 consists of 17 residues. The CDR3 DNA sequence: TGTGCCAGCAGCTTAGACCTACGAGGGAGCCGACACAATGAGCAGTTCTTC. Translated, it gives CASSLDLRGSRHNEQFF.

Notes on this clone: Other DNA variants within this sample encode the same CDR3. The J gene is TRBJ2-1, the V gene TRBV27; 7 nucleotides align to TRBD1. This CDR3 is 15 amino acids long. V lost 2 bases to trimming and J lost 0 bases; unmatched junction nucleotides: 1. CDR1 and CDR2 (germline): MNHEY, SMNVEV (reference sequence). In nucleotides, the CDR3 is TGTGCCAGCAGTTTACGGGACAGCTCCTACAATGAGCAGTTCTTC. Amino acid sequence: CASSLRDSSYNEQFF.

The genes are TRBV28 and TRBJ1-6, with D maybe TRBD1 (6 bases). This CDR3 comprises 15 residues. Trimming removed 3 bases from V and 6 bases from J, with 12 bases in between. Germline CDR1 and CDR2: MDHEN and SYDVKM. The CDR3 DNA reads TGTGCCAGCAGTTTCGGGGGCCGCCTTAATTCACCCCTCCACTTT. This encodes CASSFGGRLNSPLHF.

In DNA, the CDR3 is TGTGCCAGCAGCCTAGGGGGTCAGGGCACCGGGGAGCTGTTTTTT. Protein: CASSLGGQGTGELFF. J is TRBJ2-2 and V is TRBV28; maybe TRBD1 (6 bases). V gave up 6 bases and J gave up 4 bases, with 15 bases separating them. Germline values: CDR1 MDHEN, CDR2 SYDVKM. The CDR3 has 15 residues.

This sequence joins TRBV30 and TRBJ1-1; no clear D gene. V dropped 3 bases and J dropped 5 bases, with 10 bases sitting between them. There are 12 residues in the CDR3. Germline-derived CDR1 and CDR2 are GTSNPN and SVGIG (reference sequence). This CDR3 reads CAWSLRWTEAFF. CDR3 DNA: TGTGCCTGGAGCCTCAGATGGACTGAAGCTTTCTTT.

This chain joins TRBV7-3 and TRBJ2-1, with 9 bases lining up with TRBD2. CDR1 is SGHTA and CDR2 is FQGTGA in the germline V gene. V lost 3 bases to trimming and J lost 4 bases; unmatched junction nucleotides: 7. The CDR3 length is 16 residues. Here the CDR3 DNA reads TGTGCCAGCAGCTTCGGGGCGGGAGGGTTTTACAATGAGCAGTTCTTC. Its protein is CASSFGAGGFYNEQFF.

This chain connects TRBV19 to TRBJ1-5, with TRBD1 as a possible D gene (5 bases). The germline gives CDR1 LNHDA, CDR2 SQIVND (reference sequence). The CDR3 has 15 amino acids. With 3 bases removed from V and 0 bases from J, the gap between germline ends came to 9 bases. CDR3 nucleotides: TGTGCCAGTAGTATCCTGGGGGATAGCAATCAGCCCCAGCATTTT. Translating gives CASSILGDSNQPQHF.

This chain uses TRBV6-6 with TRBJ2-7; 11 nucleotides match TRBD1. J gave up 4 bases and V 10 bases, and 6 bases lay outside the gene matches. The CDR3 is 13 residues long. CDR1 and CDR2 (germline): MNHNY, SVGAGI (reference sequence). CDR3 residues: CATTGQGAYEQYF. The CDR3 region has the DNA TGTGCCACCACCGGACAGGGGGCTTACGAGCAGTACTTC.

This clone has just one count. The chain recombines TRBV2 with TRBJ1-5, with D perhaps TRBD1 (6 bases). CDR3 length equals 15 residues. V was cut by 5 bases and J by 3 bases, with 14 bases left in between. Germline-derived CDR1 and CDR2 are SNHLY and FYNNEI. The CDR3 loop reads CASSLLQGNNQPQHF. The DNA of the CDR3 is TGTGCCAGCAGTCTTTTACAGGGAAACAATCAGCCCCAGCATTTT. Complete variable domain (other parts from reference TRBV2 and TRBJ1-5): EPEVTQTPSHQVTQMGQEVILRCVPISNHLYFYWYRQILGQKVEFLVSFYNNEISEKSEIFDDQFSVERPDGSNFTLKIRSTKLEDSAMYFCASSLLQGNNQPQHFGDGTRLSIL.

The chain has TRBV18 and TRBJ2-6, with D possibly TRBD1 on 7 matching bases. V was cut by 2 bases and J by 0 bases, with 11 bases left in between. This CDR3 comprises 17 residues. In germline, CDR1 is KGHSH, CDR2 LQKENI. The CDR3 spells CASSPAGGHSGANVLTF. For the CDR3, the DNA is TGTGCCAGCTCACCAGCAGGGGGGCACTCTGGGGCCAACGTCCTGACTTTC. Supplemented by reference TRBV18 and TRBJ2-6, the full variable domain reads NAGVMQNPRHLVRRRGQEARLRCSPMKGHSHVYWYRQLPEEGLKFMVYLQKENIIDESGMPKERFSAEFPKEGPSILRIQQVVRGDSAAYFCASSPAGGHSGANVLTFGAGSRLTVL.

The CDR3: CASSQGGNTIYF. The CDR3 DNA sequence: TGTGCCAGCAGCCAAGGGGGAAACACCATATATTTT. The V and J genes are TRBV14 and TRBJ1-3, with D unclear. The CDR3 spans 12 residues. The germline V gene has CDR1 SGHDN and CDR2 FVKESK. V was trimmed by 1 base and J by 4 bases, leaving 2 bases between them.

The chain employs TRBV13 and TRBJ2-5; TRBD2 matches at 8 bases. Trimming cost V 1 base and J 4 bases; bases outside gene matches: 17. Germline CDR1 is PRHDT and CDR2 is FYEKMQ (reference sequence). The CDR3 has 19 amino acids. CDR3 sequence: CASSLASGLALDWLETQYF. CDR3 sequence (DNA): TGTGCCAGCAGCTTAGCGAGCGGACTAGCTCTGGATTGGCTAGAGACCCAGTACTTC.

V usage is TRBV15 and J usage is TRBJ1-2; TRBD1 agrees at 7 bases. Germline CDR1 reads LNHNV; CDR2 reads YYDKDF (reference sequence). The CDR3 is 11 amino acids. Trimming at V came to 9 bases and at J to 5 bases, leaving 3 bases not matched to a gene. The CDR3 DNA reads TGTGCCACTTCGGGACAGTATGGCTACACCTTC. It yields the protein CATSGQYGYTF.

The V call is TRBV7-9, the J call TRBJ2-3, with D unresolved. The germline V gene has CDR1 SEHNR and CDR2 FQNEAQ (reference sequence). The V end lost 8 bases, the J end lost 4 bases, and 22 bases lay between the germline ends. CDR3 size: 16 residues. The CDR3 DNA reads TGTGCCAGCTACGACACGGGTTTACGGCTATCAGATACGCAGTATTTT. Protein: CASYDTGLRLSDTQYF.

The chain uses TRBV18 and TRBJ2-7; no clear D gene. The CDR3 sequence is 14 residues long. V was pared by 3 bases and J by 2 bases, with 11 bases between. From germline, CDR1 is KGHSH and CDR2 LQKENI. CDR3 sequence (DNA): TGTGCCAGCTCACCGGGATCCCTCGCCTACGAGCAGTACTTC. As protein: CASSPGSLAYEQYF.